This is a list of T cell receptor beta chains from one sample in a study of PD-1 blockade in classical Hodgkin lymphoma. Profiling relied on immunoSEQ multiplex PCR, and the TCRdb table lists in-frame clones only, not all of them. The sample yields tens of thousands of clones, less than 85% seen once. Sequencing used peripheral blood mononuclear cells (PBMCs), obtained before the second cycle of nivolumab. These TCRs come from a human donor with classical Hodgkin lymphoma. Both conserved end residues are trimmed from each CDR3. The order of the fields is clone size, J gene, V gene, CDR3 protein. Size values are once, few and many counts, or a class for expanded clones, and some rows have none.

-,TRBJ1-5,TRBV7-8,ASSSDLGSQPQH
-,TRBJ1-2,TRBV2,ASSPQGQTMGNT
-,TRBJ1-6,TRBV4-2,ASSQDATGDGSPLH
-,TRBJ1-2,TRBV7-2,ASSRRWDGYT
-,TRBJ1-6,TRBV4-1,ASSQVGQGMKSPLH
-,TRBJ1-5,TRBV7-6,ASSPGTGDQPQH
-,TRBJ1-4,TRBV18,ASSPRENEKLF
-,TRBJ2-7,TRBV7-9,ASSLITSYEQY
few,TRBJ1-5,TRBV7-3,ASSLWRGSGLTSNQPQH
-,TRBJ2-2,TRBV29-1,SVGKDTGELF
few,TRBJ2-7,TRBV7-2,ASSLGGRGYEQY
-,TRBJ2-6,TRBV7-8,ASSLYGGLPHSGANVLT
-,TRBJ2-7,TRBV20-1,SAEDRVEQY
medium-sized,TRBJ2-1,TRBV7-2,ASSLELSYNEQF
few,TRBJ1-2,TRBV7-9,ASSHGPSSNYGYT
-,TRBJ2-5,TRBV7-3,ASSYSGTGGETQY
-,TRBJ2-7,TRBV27,ASSPRTGVMYEQY
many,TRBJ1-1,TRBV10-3,AISEASGIAEAF
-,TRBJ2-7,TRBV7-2,ASSLGGTDEQY
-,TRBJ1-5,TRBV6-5,ASSRSGRNQPQH
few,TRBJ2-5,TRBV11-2,ASSHLGVAETQY